This record looks at one T cell receptor beta chain sequence and its context. It was with 60 Vbeta and 13 Jbeta primers that the PCR ran. Sequencing was performed with immunoSEQ multiplex PCR; in TCRdb, only in-frame clones are kept and a portion is missing. The sample records approximately 150,000 clones, 75% being singletons. The sample comes from a study of cytomegalovirus exposure and HLA in healthy donors. The V end was cut by 2 bases, the J end by 1 base, with 4 bases between. CDR3 length: 13 residues. CDR1 PRHDT and CDR2 FYEKMQ come from the germline V gene (reference sequence). This TCR was sampled from a male donor in good health and CMV-seronegative. The source material was PBMCs. The V and J genes are TRBV13 and TRBJ2-3; D not resolved. The CDR3 sequence is CASSLPGTDTQYF. The DNA for the CDR3 is TGTGCCAGCAGCTTACCCGGCACAGATACGCAGTATTTT.